This T cell receptor (beta chain) was sequenced for a study of beta chain features in type 1 diabetes (dated by TCRdb to about 2018). Turning to the overall study: Mean age, gender distribution, total cell number and subset yield did not differ between patients and healthy donors. The study compared TCRB repertoires of sorted circulating CD4+ T cell subsets between recently diagnosed type 1 diabetes patients and matched healthy donors. A total of approximately 100 million sorted cells were examined across all samples, and the number of cells per subset was strongly correlated with RNA yield. Regulatory and stem cell-like memory subsets were obtained from only 8 patients and roughly eight healthy donors, while naive and central memory subsets were obtained from all 30 or so donors.

This clone turned up a few times. Its target antigen remains unknown. Base qualities were left out, and no much larger clone turns up one base away. The germline V and J ends show losses of 9 bases and 5 bases respectively, and no gene match explains 7 bases of the junction. The CDR3 starts with the cysteine, ends with the phenylalanine, and has 13 residues. Only the CDR3 DNA stays, 39 bases, in frame from base 1. According to the germline V gene (reference sequence), CDR1 reads SEHNR and CDR2 reads FQNEAQ. From each donor, a single peripheral blood sample of 90 to 150 mL on average was drawn into heparinised tubes. A BD FACSAria II and a panel including CD45RO, CCR7, CD25, CD127, CD95 and CD27 were used to sort naive, central memory, regulatory and stem cell-like memory CD4+ T cells. Purity was above 95% for every sorted population. PBMCs were isolated immediately by Lymphoprep density gradient centrifugation and stained directly without culture. So that batch effects would be minimized, each experiment stained and sorted samples in pairs, pairing one healthy donor with one patient.

The entire amount of isolated RNA was reverse transcribed using the High Capacity cDNA Reverse Transcription Kit, so the sequenced TCRB transcripts were expressed ones. Deep immunoSEQ sequencing was applied to naive, central memory and regulatory T cell samples, giving an average of about 3.7 million total reads per sample. Sorted cells were lysed in RLT buffer and RNA was extracted with DNase-treated RNeasy Micro or Mini kits, depending on cell number. To prevent cross-contamination, every cell subset was processed on its own, while patient and healthy donor samples were processed together. TCRB sequences were amplified from cDNA with the immunoSEQ multiplex PCR, producing 87-bp fragments spanning the CDR3 region. Amplicons were sequenced on the Illumina HiSeq platform. Turning to the authors' computational methods: PCR bias was computationally corrected using synthetic template baselines, reads within Hamming distance 2 were collapsed, and singletons that could not be merged were discarded. Reads were aligned against IMGT to assign V, D and J genes, CDR3 length and insertions or deletions at six rearrangement sites. Clonotype counts were normalized to sorted cell number within each subset before computing true diversity and Gini coefficients with the tcR R package. The overlap coefficient, calculated on TCRB nucleotide sequences, was used to measure repertoire sharing. Out-of-frame TCRB sequences from naive cells were analyzed as a proxy for the pre-selection repertoire. TCRdb obtained this table from immuneACCESS and retained in-frame rearrangements with V and J assigned. These tables miss some clones; where compared with another copy, unresolved V genes account for less than half of the shortfall, and the remainder is unexplained. That table furnishes V, J and clone size, whereas the DNA furnished D and trimming. This sample is represented by 450,000 or so clones; 10% to 12% of them were singletons. The ten largest make up over 0.04% of the sample.

Overall results and qualifications from the work: Because cDNA was sequenced instead of genomic DNA, activated cells with high expression could be over-represented, although the groups did not differ in activation or CD3 levels. In all four CD4+ subsets, TCRB CDR3 length was moderately but significantly shorter in type 1 diabetes patients. Patients with type 1 diabetes made fewer insertions and deleted more nucleotides at VDJ recombination sites, implying thymic rearrangement abnormalities. Naive, central memory and regulatory TCRB repertoires appeared more similar among patients than among healthy donors. Shorter templates might have been favored by PCR, but patient and control samples were amplified and corrected together, so both groups would have been affected equally by any skew. Because the HLA sub-analyses included only small numbers of individuals, any influence of HLA type on TCRB rearrangement was left unresolved.

Sequenced sample: naive CD4+ T cells from blood. Explained via the paper, the cell subset or site label denotes: true naive CD4+ T cells. The chain uses TRBV7-9 and TRBJ1-5, with 7 bases aligning to TRBD1. This receptor was obtained from a woman under 30 in good health. The nucleotide sequence is given as TGTGCCAGTTCGACAGGGCCCTATCAGCCCCAGCATTTT. This is translated as CASSTGPYQPQHF.